The 19 T cell receptor beta chains presented below share a single source sample, sequenced in a study of T cell responses to AZD1222 COVID-19 vaccine. TCRdb keeps only in-frame clones here, not all; method: immunoSEQ multiplex PCR. The sample includes 150,000 to 200,000 clones, around 94% of them seen just once. The source material was peripheral blood, sampled on day 0 of AZD1222 vaccination. Every receptor here comes from an adult in good health.

The V and J genes are TRBV3-1 (or the pseudogene TRBV3-2) and TRBJ2-2, with D possibly matching TRBD2 (5 bases). V lost 4 bases to trimming and J lost 5 bases, with 14 bases between them. This CDR3 spans 15 amino acids. Germline V gives CDR1 LGHDT, CDR2 YNNKEL (reference sequence). CDR3 DNA: TGTGCCAGCAGCCGCCGAGGAGGTGATACCGGGGAGCTGTTTTTT. Its protein product is CASSRRGGDTGELFF.

The chain has TRBV2 and TRBJ1-3; TRBD1 matches at 11 bases. This CDR3 region has 15 residues. The V segment lost 7 bases and the J segment 3 bases; nucleotides outside the gene matches: 5. The germline CDR1 and CDR2 sequences are SNHLY and FYNNEI. This chain's CDR3 is CASNGQGAGGNTIYF. DNA for the CDR3: TGTGCCAGCAACGGACAGGGGGCGGGTGGAAACACCATATATTTT. Full variable domain (rest looked up from reference TRBV2 and TRBJ1-3): EPEVTQTPSHQVTQMGQEVILRCVPISNHLYFYWYRQILGQKVEFLVSFYNNEISEKSEIFDDQFSVERPDGSNFTLKIRSTKLEDSAMYFCASNGQGAGGNTIYFGEGSWLTVV.

The chain joins TRBV7-2 to TRBJ1-1, with unresolved D. Germline V gene lookup returns CDR1 SGHTA and CDR2 FQGNSA. This CDR3 spans 13 amino acids. V lost 1 base, J lost 11 bases, and 14 bases lay in between. The CDR3 loop is CASSLGTSSRAFF. CDR3 DNA: TGTGCCAGCAGCTTAGGGACCTCCAGTAGGGCTTTCTTT.

CDR3 coding DNA: TGTGCCAGCAGTTACTCAACAGGCAATCAGCCCCAGCATTTT. This encodes CASSYSTGNQPQHF. V and J are TRBV6-6 and TRBJ1-5; no definite D call. The germline gives CDR1 MNHNY, CDR2 SVGAGI (reference sequence). The CDR3 has 14 residues. Trimming pared 0 bases from V and 2 bases from J, leaving 5 bases between.

This clone was observed a handful of times. This chain joins TRBV29-1 and TRBJ2-7; 7 bases are a match to TRBD1. The CDR3 has 12 amino acids. Germline CDR1 SQVTM, CDR2 ANQGSEA. With 3 bases clipped from V and 4 bases from J, the junction kept 3 bases outside the gene matches. CDR3 amino acids: CSVEVRGYEQYF. The CDR3 coding sequence is TGCAGCGTTGAGGTCAGGGGGTACGAGCAGTACTTC.

The rearrangement joins TRBV13 to TRBJ2-1; D may be TRBD2 (6 bases). The V end was cut by 1 base, the J end by 6 bases, with 10 bases between. CDR3 size: 14 residues. The germline V gene has CDR1 PRHDT and CDR2 FYEKMQ (reference sequence). CDR3 amino acids: CASSLVIAANEQFF. As DNA, the CDR3 is TGTGCCAGCAGCTTAGTGATAGCGGCCAATGAGCAGTTCTTC.

The chain is built from TRBV9 and TRBJ2-7; maybe TRBD1 (6 bases). CDR1 is SGDLS, CDR2 YYNGEE, per germline. V was pared by 3 bases and J by 2 bases, with 9 bases between. CDR3 length: 13 amino acids. In DNA, the CDR3 is TGTGCCAGCAGCGGCGGACAGACCTACGAGCAGTACTTC. Protein: CASSGGQTYEQYF.

CDR3 in amino acids: CASSLHRSSNQPQHF. CDR3 DNA sequence: TGTGCCAGCTCTCTCCACCGTAGTAGCAATCAGCCCCAGCATTTT. The V call is TRBV6-6, the J call TRBJ1-5; D gene ambiguous. Germline CDR1 reads MNHNY; CDR2 reads SVGAGI (reference sequence). Trimming pared 8 bases from V and 0 bases from J, leaving 14 bases between. The CDR3 has 15 amino acids.

The J gene is TRBJ1-1, the V gene TRBV5-1; D perhaps matches TRBD1 (5 bases). Per the germline V gene, CDR1 is SGHRS and CDR2 is YFSETQ. V was trimmed by 3 bases and J by 11 bases, leaving 17 bases between them. The CDR3 runs to 13 residues. CDR3 protein: CASSWGDPPQAFF. CDR3 DNA: TGCGCCAGCAGCTGGGGGGACCCCCCTCAGGCTTTCTTT.

The CDR3 sequence: CASSQTGQGGYTF. The DNA for the CDR3 is TGTGCCAGCAGCCAGACAGGTCAGGGAGGCTACACCTTC. V usage is TRBV4-2 and J usage is TRBJ1-2; D may be TRBD1 (6 bases). V dropped 3 bases and J dropped 8 bases, with 13 bases sitting between them. CDR3 length: 13 residues. Germline CDR1 is LGHNA and CDR2 is YNFKEQ.

The V call is TRBV20-1, the J call TRBJ2-1; 7 nucleotides match TRBD2. The trim removed 3 bases at V and 5 bases at J, leaving 7 bases unmatched. The CDR3 contains 14 residues. Germline CDR1 DFQATT, CDR2 SNEGSKA (reference sequence). CDR3 nucleotides: TGCAGTGCTAGTCTGCGGGAGAAACACAATGAGCAGTTCTTC. Its protein product is CSASLREKHNEQFF.

The table lists this clone with a few counts. J is TRBJ2-7 and V is TRBV30; weak D call: TRBD2 (6 bases). V was clipped by 0 bases and J by 3 bases, with 12 bases between them. Germline-derived CDR1 and CDR2 are GTSNPN and SVGIG (reference sequence). The CDR3 loop spans 14 amino acids. CDR3 nucleotides: TGTGCCTGGAGTGTGGGGCTAGCGAACTACGAGCAGTACTTC. It translates to CAWSVGLANYEQYF.

This chain connects TRBV28 to TRBJ2-7; 7 nucleotides line up with TRBD2. This CDR3 comprises 18 residues. Germline V gene data show CDR1 as MDHEN and CDR2 as SYDVKM. Trimming at V came to 5 bases and at J to 2 bases, leaving 18 bases not matched to a gene. The CDR3 here is CASSGPWSGILITYEQYF. The CDR3 DNA reads TGTGCCAGCAGTGGCCCCTGGAGCGGGATTCTTATTACCTACGAGCAGTACTTC.

This rearrangement joins TRBV19 to TRBJ2-7; possibly TRBD1 for D (5 bases). CDR1 is LNHDA, CDR2 SQIVND, per germline (reference sequence). This CDR3 is 13 amino acids long. V was clipped by 3 bases and J by 2 bases, with 8 bases between them. CDR3 DNA: TGTGCCAGTAGTATTACAGGAACCTACGAGCAGTACTTC. Its protein product is CASSITGTYEQYF.

V is TRBV18 and J is TRBJ1-2, with a weak D call TRBD1 (5 bases). V lost 3 bases and J lost 2, with 10 bases in between. The CDR3 extends over 14 amino acids. The germline gives CDR1 KGHSH, CDR2 LQKENI. The CDR3, as DNA: TGTGCCAGCTCACCCGGGGCAGAGAACTATGGCTACACCTTC. It translates to CASSPGAENYGYTF.

V is TRBV2 and J is TRBJ2-7, with 12 nucleotides matching TRBD2. The V and J ends lost 4 bases and 4 bases, in that order; junction bases with no gene match: 8. Germline CDR1 and CDR2: SNHLY and FYNNEI. This CDR3 has 16 residues. The CDR3 sequence: CASSVPGLAGTYEQYF. The CDR3 DNA reads as TGTGCCAGCAGTGTGCCAGGACTAGCGGGAACATACGAGCAGTACTTC.

The chain has TRBV30 and TRBJ1-1; 8 bases are a match to TRBD1. J gave up 4 bases and V 5 bases, and 9 bases lay outside the gene matches. CDR1 is GTSNPN, CDR2 SVGIG, per germline (reference sequence). The CDR3 runs 14 residues. The CDR3 protein is CAWSSGGESTEAFF. CDR3 nucleotides: TGTGCCTGGTCTTCAGGGGGCGAGTCCACTGAAGCTTTCTTT.

Note on this clone: This sample includes further DNA sequences coding for the same CDR3. In nucleotides, the CDR3 is TGTGCCAGCAGTGAAGGACTCTTGAACACTGAAGCTTTCTTT. Protein: CASSEGLLNTEAFF. V is TRBV6-1 and J is TRBJ1-1, with D unclear. The CDR3 contains 14 residues. Germline assignment: CDR1 MNHNS and CDR2 SASEGT. With 1 base removed from V and 0 bases from J, the gap between germline ends came to 6 bases.

This chain links TRBV18 with TRBJ2-1; D remains ambiguous. Trimming took off 3 bases at V and 8 bases at J, with 8 bases between the two ends. The germline gives CDR1 KGHSH, CDR2 LQKENI. The length of the CDR3 is 12 residues. The CDR3 DNA follows: TGTGCCAGCTCACCTGCGGTGGATGAGCAGTTCTTC. Translating it yields CASSPAVDEQFF. The variable domain in full, completed from reference TRBV18 and TRBJ2-1, reads NAGVMQNPRHLVRRRGQEARLRCSPMKGHSHVYWYRQLPEEGLKFMVYLQKENIIDESGMPKERFSAEFPKEGPSILRIQQVVRGDSAAYFCASSPAVDEQFFGPGTRLTVL.